This T cell receptor (beta chain) came from a study of cytomegalovirus exposure and HLA in healthy donors (dated by TCRdb to about 2017). About the study as a whole: In an earlier analysis of some 550 of the donors, 250 to 350 Gb of sequence data and some 100 million unique TCR beta sequences from about 190 million T cells were reported. Genome-wide SNP genotypes for about 65% of the 666 donors were used in a later genetic analysis, which treated that subset as a discovery cohort. An earlier analysis of some 600 of the donors applied high-throughput TCR beta sequencing to assess whether each TCR beta V gene segment acted as functional or pseudogenic. The study was designed to test whether signatures of past pathogen exposure could be identified by cataloging public T cell receptors. Typing coverage varied by locus: about 620-630 donors for A, B, C, DRB1 and DQB1; about 520 for DQA1; about 600 for DPA1; some 470 for DPB1. All discovery cohort repertoires had been generated using a single sequencing platform. Class I and class II HLA loci were covered by the typing at four-digit resolution. Donor age, sex, ethnicity and CMV serostatus were collected together with the repertoire data. To study patterns of TCR occurrence, a later analysis re-analyzed previously published TCR beta repertoires from several hundred donors and added high-resolution HLA genotyping. To predict cytomegalovirus infection status, the study combined high-throughput TCR immunosequencing, statistical association of individual TCRs with disease status, and machine learning. The later analysis used no new phenotypic data to find candidate immune exposures, relying instead on TCR beta sequences and their occurrence across donors. Along with the approximately 700-subject first cohort, a separate validation cohort of 120 different subjects was used. On average, roughly 250,000 unique TCR beta nucleotide sequences were sequenced per donor among some 420 genotyped donors of the cohort, with about 17% of those sequences being non-productive. Roughly five DR-DQ haplotypes were treated as single units for association and clustering because of strong linkage in the cohort. Of the roughly 400 genotyped donors, over 65% fell in the genetic ancestry cluster associated with self-reported Caucasian donors. An early release covering 550 to 700 HLA-typed donors comprised about 320 gigabases of sequencing data and approximately 80 million unique TCR sequences. The study profiled the T cell repertoires of 666 subjects by immunosequencing and related them to cytomegalovirus serostatus. Overall results and qualifications from the work: In this cohort, only TCR beta chains were sequenced, and detectable features were limited by the absence of alpha or paired-chain data. In a later analysis, TCR association rates were found to vary across HLA loci, with the most associated TCRs seen for DRB1 alleles and the fewest for HLA-C alleles. In an earlier analysis of fewer than 700 of the donors, most TCR beta V segments appeared in productive rearrangements about 87% or about 30% of the time, broadly matching IMGT annotations. According to a later analysis, parvovirus B19, influenza, CMV and Epstein-Barr virus appeared linked to several top co-occurrence clusters. Linkage disequilibrium might explain the correlated functional status among segregating V segments, but an unknown experimental factor could not be ruled out. The study gave a list of 150 to 200 TCR beta chains associated with cytomegalovirus. Across donors, most TCR sequences were observed very rarely, whereas some public TCRs were present in many individuals. In a later analysis, more than 15,000 TCR beta sequences were associated with specific HLA alleles at a false discovery rate of 0.05. A further reported finding was that TCR beta sequences accurately predicted the HLA-A and HLA-B alleles for most subjects in the first cohort. When HLA alleles, especially DR and DQ, strongly co-occurred, attributing TCR associations to individual alleles was difficult. An association between a missense DCLRE1C variant and V-gene and J-gene trimming of TCR beta chains was found in a later genetic analysis and replicated in an independent cohort. The presence/absence analyses assumed that sequencing depth was roughly uniform across donors, and that assumption may not be true. In a later genetic analysis, fewer N-insertions in productive TCRs were reported among donors in an Asian-associated ancestry cluster than the 666-donor mean. Some IMGT-functional V segments, including TRBV6-2 and TRBV6-3, could not be told apart with the 87-base-pair reads, so those segments were excluded. Cytomegalovirus status was reported to be diagnosed by the classifier with high specificity and sensitivity in both the original and validation cohorts. Because HLA typing was unavailable for some donors at each locus, only the typed subset was used in association tests. Immune exposure information for the cohort was limited to CMV serostatus. According to a later analysis, most CMV-associated TCR beta chains appeared to be HLA-restricted, and the HLA associations seemed to be driven largely by CMV exposure. In vitro tests confirmed that a few of the cytomegalovirus-associated TCR beta chains recognize cytomegalovirus antigens. The authors suggested that the approach could potentially be generalized to other disease states and immunological phenotypes. The sequencing pipeline was judged likely to have produced a cluster of highly shared sequence variants as a technical artifact. In a later analysis, HLA-associated TCR beta chains showed more clonal expansion and lower generation probabilities than non-associated chains that were equally common. The earlier analysis of 587 of the donors excluded some 16 rarely observed V segments, including chromosome 9 orphons, because counts were too low.

At the junction V is shortened by 7 bases and J by 5 bases; bases outside the gene matches: 7. CDR1 and CDR2, per the germline V gene, are MGHDK and SYGVNS. Measured from the cysteine to the phenylalanine, the CDR3 is 14 residues long. Left in the record is the CDR3 DNA by itself, 42 bases read in frame from the first base. Regarding this clone: This clone's antigen is unknown. The input lacks base qualities; no much larger clone sits a single base away.

The cohort comprised fewer than 750 healthy bone marrow donors. At the time of sampling, every cohort member was nominally healthy, though immune exposures that went unrecorded were likely present. The donor was CMV seronegative and was included in the group of a few hundred seronegative cohort members. A peripheral blood sample was provided by each donor, and peripheral blood mononuclear cells were used for TCR beta sequencing. The Qiagen DNeasy Blood Extraction Kit was used to extract genomic DNA from the blood cell samples. Library preparation used the immunoSEQ multiplex PCR assay. For the multiplex PCR, a mixture combining 60 forward primers for TCR Vbeta segments and 13 reverse primers for TCR Jbeta segments was used. The CDR3 region of rearranged TCR beta genes was amplified from genomic DNA by a multiplex PCR assay. On the Illumina HiSeq System, the amplified TCR beta libraries were sequenced as 87-base-pair reads. The authors processed their data as follows. A later analysis counted about 80 million unique TCR beta chains across the 666 repertoires, and some 12 million of these chains were shared by at least two donors. To remove PCR and sequencing errors, raw reads were error-corrected and collapsed into unique sequences using a nearest-neighbor algorithm that merged closely related sequences. CDR3 sequences were aligned to IMGT reference sequences to assign V, D and J gene segments. For a sequence to be retained, a match of at least six nucleotides to both a V gene segment and a J gene segment was required. A rearrangement counted as productive if the CDR3 had no stop codons and remained in frame with V and J, and every other rearrangement counted as non-productive. CDR3 was defined by IMGT convention, running from the second conserved V-encoded cysteine to the conserved J-encoded phenylalanine. Sequences without an unambiguous match to a single V gene segment were excluded from the earlier analysis of over 500 of the donors. In an earlier analysis of approximately 500 of the donors, a V segment was called functional when productive rearrangements were above 56.7%, and segregating when the standard deviation between donors exceeded 5%. A statistical classification framework was built for diagnosing cytomegalovirus status from the catalog of TCR beta chain sequences. In a later analysis, TCR nucleotide sequences were compared against IMGT/GENE-DB human TR gene sequences so that V and J genes could be assigned. The TCRdist pipeline was used in a later analysis to assign CDR3 sequences and most-parsimonious VDJ recombination scenarios. In a later analysis, each TCR beta chain was defined by its CDR3 amino acid sequence together with its V-gene family, and reads lacking a unique V-gene family were excluded. To address suspected cross-contamination and a sequencing artifact, a later analysis removed approximately 590 highly shared, low-generation-probability nucleotide sequences. In a later analysis, a clonal expansion index for each public chain was calculated from normalized within-repertoire ranks of inferred template counts. In a later analysis, generation probabilities were computed using a VDJ recombination model fitted to out-of-frame rearrangements, and the results were checked against IGoR. A later analysis scored TCR-TCR, TCR-HLA and TCR-CMV co-occurrence with hypergeometric tests, applying a repertoire-size bias correction to TCR pairs. In a later analysis, false discovery rates were estimated by permuting HLA or CMV assignments 20 times. In a later analysis, co-occurring TCRs were grouped with DBSCAN, and TCRdist sequence similarity was added when clustering was performed within HLA-allele-positive subsets. Repertoires with fewer than 30,000 or more than 120,000 public chains were left out of co-occurrence clustering, as were about 5 repertoires with anomalous nucleotide sharing. TCRdb carries this immuneACCESS record with in-frame sequences only. Its versions omit some clonotypes, under half of them owing to an unresolved V gene in the studies checked, with the rest unexplained. The V and J calls and clone size were taken over from that table, and D and trimming were inferred from the DNA. Present in this sample are about 120,000 clones, about 80% of which were seen just once. Roughly 3.5% of the sample is in the top ten clones.

Source material: PBMCs. The TCR comes from a male donor in good health and CMV-seronegative. The V and J segments used are TRBV25-1 and TRBJ1-4, with 7 bases aligning to TRBD1. The CDR3 region reads CASMPQGINEKLFF. The DNA reads TGTGCCAGCATGCCACAGGGGATCAATGAAAAACTGTTTTTT.